This TCR beta chain originates from a study of T and B cells in COVID-19 patients (TCRdb year 2020). Study-wide context: Using TRB and IGH repertoire sequencing of peripheral blood, the study characterized adaptive immunity in COVID-19 patients who had active infection or had recovered. Because samples were available both during active disease and after recovery, a couple of patients were counted in both the recovered and the active cohorts. The repository of TCR and BCR sequences included just under 70 time points from more than 35 patients, and more than 7 million TCR sequences were analysed. As many as 9 follow-up blood samples were collected from each patient, and in some individuals these samples spanned different disease stages. Of the 20 to 25 patients in the active-infection cohort, some 17 had comorbidities associated with unfavorable COVID-19 outcome. Of the 20 to 25 patients in the active-infection cohort, 12 to 13 were critically ill and needed mechanical ventilation or ECMO. An age-matched reference group of some 39 healthy donors negative for COVID-19 antibodies served as the comparison for repertoire analyses. Median age was around 35 years in the recovered cohort versus about 67 years in the active-infection cohort. A recovered cohort was made up of 15 to 19 patients contributing 20 samples, mostly after mild to moderate COVID-19 managed as outpatients. Findings and caveats that apply to the study as a whole: A total of 2,000 to 2,500 exclusive TCR clusters, including approximately 30 low-pGen clusters, were found in the recovered cohort. It was stated that prospective validation of the reported TCR clusters was required before the clusters could be put to clinical use. TRBV/TRBJ gene usage was reported as strongly skewed in patients with COVID-19. The cohort was considered too small for HLA contributions to COVID-19 susceptibility or severity to be assessed. TRB repertoires were found to be highly clonal in active COVID-19, whereas diversity and richness at recovery were found to rise above healthy donor levels. Few blood samples were available from mildly ill patients while symptoms were present or from severe cases at early time points. Specific T cell subsets (CD4+/Treg/CD8+) and sorted SARS-CoV-2-responsive or tetramer+ T cells had not yet been sequenced, and these experiments were ongoing.

Genomic DNA extracted from blood, in amounts of about 220-500 ng, served as the starting material for amplifying TRB repertoires. As regards this clonotype: Its antigen remains undetermined. Per-nucleotide qualities are absent, and no much larger clonotype sits a single base away.

As encoded in the germline V gene, CDR1 is ENHRY while CDR2 is SYGVKD. The CDR3 measures 16 amino acids from cysteine to phenylalanine. Only the CDR3 DNA stays, 48 bases, in frame from base 1. Trimming removed 10 bases from V and 0 bases from J; the gene matches leave 12 bases unexplained. For sequencing, an Illumina MiSeq was employed. TRB rearrangements were amplified by multiplex PCR with BIOMED2 TRB-A/B primer pools. Illumina-compatible adapters and 7-nucleotide sample barcodes were attached to the amplicons in two consecutive PCRs. Phusion HS II polymerase was used for all library PCRs. Amplicons were gel-purified with the NucleoSpin Gel and PCR Clean-up kit, quantified on Qubit, and pooled at approximately 4 nM. Before Illumina next-generation sequencing, the quality of the amplicon pool was assessed on an Agilent 2100 Bioanalyzer. Concerning the study's data processing: Annotation of TRB rearrangements was done in MiXCR 3.0.8 with the default MiXCR reference library. Sequences with fewer than 2 reads and non-productive reads were filtered out, and every unique CDR3 nucleotide sequence was treated as a single clone. R 3.5.1 was used to calculate clonality, diversity, richness and V-J gene usage. TCR clustering by CDR3 similarity used GLIPH2, with generation probabilities calculated by OLGA. Only GLIPH2 clusters with at least four unique TCR clonotypes present in at least three individuals were retained. TCRdb took the public reads, trimmed them with fastp at Q25, ran MiXCR for clone calling and kept in-frame beta chains. Rows merge per CDR3 protein into single entries with the most common DNA and genes. TCRdb, rather than the study authors, made the V and J calls. The sample profile shows approximately 14,000 distinct CDR3 sequences; around 30% of them were found once. 7% to 7.5% of the sample is taken by the ten largest.

The chain joins TRBV10-3 to TRBJ2-3; the junction holds 8 bases that match TRBD1. What was sequenced was blood. The clonotype was recovered from a human donor who had recovered from COVID-19. CDR3 reads: CATRDRSSASTDTQYF. The DNA sequence is TGTGCCACCCGGGACAGGAGTTCCGCCAGCACAGATACGCAGTATTTT.